This T cell receptor beta chain was identified during a study of T cells in Graves' hyperthyroidism and ophthalmopathy. The CDR3 consists of 15 residues. The V gene lost 0 bases and the J gene lost 4 bases, with 14 bases spanning the gap. The germline CDR1 and CDR2 sequences are GTSNPN and SVGIG (reference sequence). This clonotype was seen many times. RNA transcripts gave rise to amplified TCR beta CDR3 regions. The HTBI primer set drove a first-round RT-PCR of the TCR CDR3. One entry per CDR3 protein results from TCRdb running MiXCR on the multiplex PCR reads. Among fewer than 500,000 distinct CDR3 sequences listed, approximately 15% were seen once.

Sequencing input: blood. The chain joins TRBV30 to TRBJ2-3; D may be TRBD2 (5 bases). This sequence was found in a woman under 40 with Graves' ophthalmopathy. The CDR3 sequence: CAWSVPLGLSDTQYF. Here the CDR3 DNA reads TGTGCCTGGAGTGTCCCTCTCGGACTGTCAGATACGCAGTATTTT.